The clone carrying this T cell receptor (beta chain) was detected a few times. This table comes from immunoSEQ multiplex PCR, and its TCRdb copy is limited to in-frame clones, with some not included. The data contain approximately 88,000 clones, over 90% of them singletons. The data were taken from a study of T cell changes during pregnancy in multiple sclerosis. Germline V gives CDR1 LNHDA, CDR2 SQIVND (reference sequence). The CDR3 runs 15 residues. V shed 6 bases and J shed 4 bases, with 18 bases lying between them. This specimen consisted of peripheral blood, obtained in the third trimester of pregnancy. The genes are TRBV19 and TRBJ1-1, with D maybe TRBD1 (6 bases). The receptor was derived from a female donor with multiple sclerosis, enrolled in a pregnancy study. CDR3 nucleotides: TGTGCCAGTAGCCCCCTCGGGGGCGGGGGCACTGAAGCTTTCTTT. It codes for CASSPLGGGGTEAFF.